A selection of T cell receptor beta chains follows, all from one sample in a study of cytomegalovirus exposure and HLA in healthy donors. The protocol was immunoSEQ multiplex PCR, while the TCRdb copy is restricted to in-frame clones and leaves out a portion. The table has tens of thousands of clones, approximately 93% seen once. The sequencing input was PBMCs. These receptors all stem from a woman under 30 in good health and CMV-seronegative. CDR3s include the opening cysteine and the closing phenylalanine or tryptophan. Each record gives: CDR3 DNA, CDR3 protein, D gene, V gene, J gene, clone size. The D gene is left open where the match is weak. Some rows mark clone size as missing; the rest say once, few, many or name a class of expanded clone.

cdr3_nt: TGTGCCAGCAGCTTGGCCCAGGGACGCGGGGGGCAGTTCTTC; cdr3_aa: CASSLAQGRGGQFF; d_call: TRBD2; v_call: TRBV5-4; j_call: TRBJ2-1; clone_size: .
cdr3_nt: TGTGCCAGCAGCTTGGGAGACACCGGGGAGCTGTTTTTT; cdr3_aa: CASSLGDTGELFF; d_call: .; v_call: TRBV5-5; j_call: TRBJ2-2; clone_size: .
cdr3_nt: TGTGCCAGCAGCCCGAACAGGGGCGACTATGGCTACACCTTC; cdr3_aa: CASSPNRGDYGYTF; d_call: TRBD1; v_call: TRBV7-9; j_call: TRBJ1-2; clone_size: .
cdr3_nt: TGCGCCAGCAGCTTGCGGACAGGGTCCTATGGCTACACCTTC; cdr3_aa: CASSLRTGSYGYTF; d_call: TRBD1; v_call: TRBV5-1; j_call: TRBJ1-2; clone_size: .
cdr3_nt: TGTGCCAGCAGGAGGTACTCTGGGGCCAACGTCCTGACTTTC; cdr3_aa: CASRRYSGANVLTF; d_call: .; v_call: TRBV6-1; j_call: TRBJ2-6; clone_size: .
cdr3_nt: TGTGCCAGCAGCTTATGGGGTGGGACAGGGCAAGAGACCCAGTACTTC; cdr3_aa: CASSLWGGTGQETQYF; d_call: TRBD1; v_call: TRBV11-2; j_call: TRBJ2-5; clone_size: .
cdr3_nt: TGTGCCAGCAGTTTACCTGGAGCGACTAACTATGGCTACACCTTC; cdr3_aa: CASSLPGATNYGYTF; d_call: .; v_call: TRBV28; j_call: TRBJ1-2; clone_size: few
cdr3_nt: TGTGCCAGCAGCTCCCGGACAGGGGGCTTTCAAGATACGCAGTATTTT; cdr3_aa: CASSSRTGGFQDTQYF; d_call: TRBD1; v_call: TRBV9; j_call: TRBJ2-3; clone_size: .
cdr3_nt: TGTGCCAGCACGGTGGGTAGCGGGGTTGCAGATACGCAGTATTTT; cdr3_aa: CASTVGSGVADTQYF; d_call: TRBD2; v_call: TRBV27; j_call: TRBJ2-3; clone_size: .
cdr3_nt: TGTGCCAGCCGAGGGTTCTCAGCTCCGAACAATGAGCAGTTCTTC; cdr3_aa: CASRGFSAPNNEQFF; d_call: .; v_call: TRBV2; j_call: TRBJ2-1; clone_size: .
cdr3_nt: TGTGCCTGGGCCCGGGACAGGGGCACTGAAGCTTTCTTT; cdr3_aa: CAWARDRGTEAFF; d_call: TRBD1; v_call: TRBV30; j_call: TRBJ1-1; clone_size: .
cdr3_nt: TGCGCCAGCAGCTTGGCCCTGGAGACCCAGTACTTC; cdr3_aa: CASSLALETQYF; d_call: .; v_call: TRBV5-1; j_call: TRBJ2-5; clone_size: .
cdr3_nt: TGTGCCAGCAGCTTAGTTCGGTCCTCATCGTTAGCTTTCTTT; cdr3_aa: CASSLVRSSSLAFF; d_call: .; v_call: TRBV11-3; j_call: TRBJ1-1; clone_size: .
cdr3_nt: TGTGCCATCAGTGTTGCCCGGGGTGCAACTAATGAAAAACTGTTTTTT; cdr3_aa: CAISVARGATNEKLFF; d_call: .; v_call: TRBV10-3; j_call: TRBJ1-4; clone_size: .
cdr3_nt: TGTGCCAGCAGTGAAGGGGGGCACGGACCGGAGACCGGGGAGCTGTTTTTT; cdr3_aa: CASSEGGHGPETGELFF; d_call: .; v_call: TRBV2; j_call: TRBJ2-2; clone_size: .
cdr3_nt: TGTGCCAACAGCTTAAGAGAGGATGAGCAGTTCTTC; cdr3_aa: CANSLREDEQFF; d_call: .; v_call: TRBV11-2; j_call: TRBJ2-1; clone_size: once
cdr3_nt: TGTGCCAGCAGCCCGAGACAGGGACTAGAAGGTGAAGCTTTCTTT; cdr3_aa: CASSPRQGLEGEAFF; d_call: TRBD1; v_call: TRBV7-2; j_call: TRBJ1-1; clone_size: .
cdr3_nt: TGTGCCATTCATCCCCCTGGCGGGGGGCTCACAGATACGCAGTATTTT; cdr3_aa: CAIHPPGGGLTDTQYF; d_call: TRBD2; v_call: TRBV7-7; j_call: TRBJ2-3; clone_size: .
cdr3_nt: TGTGCCAGCAGCTTAAGACTAGCTGAAGAGACCCAGTACTTC; cdr3_aa: CASSLRLAEETQYF; d_call: TRBD2; v_call: TRBV7-2; j_call: TRBJ2-5; clone_size: .
cdr3_nt: TGTGCCAGCTCACCCTCCCTGACAGAAGAGACCCAGTACTTC; cdr3_aa: CASSPSLTEETQYF; d_call: .; v_call: TRBV18; j_call: TRBJ2-5; clone_size: .
cdr3_nt: TGTGCCAGCAGCTCTCGCGTGGCGGGCCCTAGGGAGACCCAGTACTTC; cdr3_aa: CASSSRVAGPRETQYF; d_call: .; v_call: TRBV7-2; j_call: TRBJ2-5; clone_size: .
cdr3_nt: TGTGCCAGCAGCCCCGGACTAGCGGGGGCCAATGAGCAGTTCTTC; cdr3_aa: CASSPGLAGANEQFF; d_call: TRBD2; v_call: TRBV7-6; j_call: TRBJ2-1; clone_size: .
cdr3_nt: TGTGCCAGCAGCTTAGACCGACAGGTCGTGGGTTCCTACGAGCAGTACTTC; cdr3_aa: CASSLDRQVVGSYEQYF; d_call: .; v_call: TRBV11-2; j_call: TRBJ2-7; clone_size: .
cdr3_nt: TGTGCCAGCAGTGAAGCTTTAAAGACAGAAGCTTTCTTT; cdr3_aa: CASSEALKTEAFF; d_call: .; v_call: TRBV2; j_call: TRBJ1-1; clone_size: .
cdr3_nt: TGTGCCAGCAGCGCGGAGGTGGCGGCACAGATCCTTAACACTGAAGCTTTCTTT; cdr3_aa: CASSAEVAAQILNTEAFF; d_call: .; v_call: TRBV9; j_call: TRBJ1-1; clone_size: .
cdr3_nt: TGTGCCAGCAGCTTCTCAGGGGCGCGTGGCTACACCTTC; cdr3_aa: CASSFSGARGYTF; d_call: .; v_call: TRBV7-9; j_call: TRBJ1-2; clone_size: .
cdr3_nt: TGTGCCAGCAGTTTAACATCCAATCAGCCCCAGCATTTT; cdr3_aa: CASSLTSNQPQHF; d_call: .; v_call: TRBV27; j_call: TRBJ1-5; clone_size: .
cdr3_nt: TGTGCCAGCAGCTTAATGAGAATAGCGGGGGGCCACACCGGGGAGCTGTTTTTT; cdr3_aa: CASSLMRIAGGHTGELFF; d_call: TRBD2; v_call: TRBV13; j_call: TRBJ2-2; clone_size: .
cdr3_nt: TGTGCCAGCAGCCTACTCGGGGGTCCAGATTCACCCCTCCACTTT; cdr3_aa: CASSLLGGPDSPLHF; d_call: .; v_call: TRBV7-3; j_call: TRBJ1-6; clone_size: .
cdr3_nt: TGTGCCAGCATCACGGACAGGGTTGATTCACCCCTCCACTTT; cdr3_aa: CASITDRVDSPLHF; d_call: TRBD1; v_call: TRBV2; j_call: TRBJ1-6; clone_size: .
cdr3_nt: TGTGCCAGCAAAGAGGACTATACCCCCTATGGCTACACCTTC; cdr3_aa: CASKEDYTPYGYTF; d_call: .; v_call: TRBV2; j_call: TRBJ1-2; clone_size: .
cdr3_nt: TGTGCCAGTAGCGCAGAAAACAATCAGCCCCAGCATTTT; cdr3_aa: CASSAENNQPQHF; d_call: .; v_call: TRBV19; j_call: TRBJ1-5; clone_size: .
cdr3_nt: TGTGCCAGCAGCTTAGATGGCAGGCCTGATGGTGGAAACACCATATATTTT; cdr3_aa: CASSLDGRPDGGNTIYF; d_call: .; v_call: TRBV7-9; j_call: TRBJ1-3; clone_size: .
cdr3_nt: TGTGCCAGCAGCCATCGGATCCGCAGGCCGTGGACTGAAGCTTTCTTT; cdr3_aa: CASSHRIRRPWTEAFF; d_call: .; v_call: TRBV7-9; j_call: TRBJ1-1; clone_size: .
cdr3_nt: TGTGCCAGCAGCTTTGCTGACAGGGCCGCCTATGGCTACACCTTC; cdr3_aa: CASSFADRAAYGYTF; d_call: TRBD1; v_call: TRBV7-9; j_call: TRBJ1-2; clone_size: .
cdr3_nt: TGCGCCAGCAGCTTGGTAAGAGCCGGGACAGGGTTTAGGCAAGAGACCCAGTACTTC; cdr3_aa: CASSLVRAGTGFRQETQYF; d_call: TRBD1; v_call: TRBV5-1; j_call: TRBJ2-5; clone_size: .
cdr3_nt: TGCGCCAGCAGCCCCCGACCGCTCAGGCACACTGAAGCTTTCTTT; cdr3_aa: CASSPRPLRHTEAFF; d_call: .; v_call: TRBV5-1; j_call: TRBJ1-1; clone_size: .
cdr3_nt: TGTGCCAGCAGCCTGCCACCCGGGGAGACCCAGTACTTC; cdr3_aa: CASSLPPGETQYF; d_call: .; v_call: TRBV5-6; j_call: TRBJ2-5; clone_size: .
cdr3_nt: TGTGCCAGCAGCCAAGGGCAGGGGAGGGATGAAAAACTGTTTTTT; cdr3_aa: CASSQGQGRDEKLFF; d_call: .; v_call: TRBV14; j_call: TRBJ1-4; clone_size: .
cdr3_nt: TGTGCCAGCAGCCCCCGCAGACTCTCAGAAACAGATACGCAGTATTTT; cdr3_aa: CASSPRRLSETDTQYF; d_call: .; v_call: TRBV7-2; j_call: TRBJ2-3; clone_size: once
cdr3_nt: TGTGCCAGCAGCGTAGCTTGGGGACTAGCGGGAAGTGAGCAGTTCTTC; cdr3_aa: CASSVAWGLAGSEQFF; d_call: TRBD2; v_call: TRBV9; j_call: TRBJ2-1; clone_size: .
cdr3_nt: TGTGCCAGCATTACAGGGGTCTTCTCTGGGGCCAACGTCCTGACTTTC; cdr3_aa: CASITGVFSGANVLTF; d_call: TRBD1; v_call: TRBV2; j_call: TRBJ2-6; clone_size: .
cdr3_nt: TGCGCCAGCAGTAAACCGGGACAGGGGGCCTACAATGAGCAGTTCTTC; cdr3_aa: CASSKPGQGAYNEQFF; d_call: TRBD1; v_call: TRBV10-1; j_call: TRBJ2-1; clone_size: .